The rows below give T cell receptor beta chains drawn from one sample of a study of blood T cell repertoires in COVID-19. Using immunoSEQ multiplex PCR, the repertoire was profiled, and TCRdb retains in-frame clones only, with some absent. The sample carries about 340,000 clones, approximately 86% recorded once. The sample was peripheral blood. The receptors derive from a woman aged 55-70 years with COVID-19, enrolled during active disease. Each CDR3 is given with its conserved first and last residue. The D gene is left open where the match is weak. Some rows have no size entry. The others give once, few or many, or a class for an expanded clone.

v_gene: TRBV9; j_gene: TRBJ2-6; abundance: -; d_gene: TRBD2; CDR3aa: CASSPETSGGTGANVLTF; CDR3nt: TGTGCCAGCAGCCCAGAGACTAGCGGGGGGACTGGGGCCAACGTCCTGACTTTC
v_gene: TRBV11-2; j_gene: TRBJ2-7; abundance: -; d_gene: -; CDR3aa: CASSLDAAAYEQYF; CDR3nt: TGTGCCAGCAGCTTAGATGCGGCGGCCTACGAGCAGTACTTC
v_gene: TRBV7-9; j_gene: TRBJ2-7; abundance: -; d_gene: TRBD2; CDR3aa: CASSGVAGMGAYEQYF; CDR3nt: TGTGCCAGCAGCGGAGTAGCGGGGATGGGGGCCTACGAGCAGTACTTC
v_gene: TRBV13; j_gene: TRBJ2-5; abundance: -; d_gene: -; CDR3aa: CASSPKASAGAQYF; CDR3nt: TGTGCCAGCAGCCCTAAGGCCTCTGCCGGGGCCCAGTACTTC
v_gene: TRBV3-1/TRBV3-2; j_gene: TRBJ2-1; abundance: -; d_gene: TRBD2; CDR3aa: CASSQGTSGGSYNEQFF; CDR3nt: TGTGCCAGCAGCCAAGGGACTAGCGGGGGGTCCTACAATGAGCAGTTCTTC
v_gene: TRBV10-2; j_gene: TRBJ2-4; abundance: once; d_gene: TRBD1; CDR3aa: CASSESGTGGGKNIQYF; CDR3nt: TGCGCCAGCAGTGAGTCTGGGACAGGGGGCGGAAAAAACATTCAGTACTTC
v_gene: TRBV10-2; j_gene: TRBJ1-5; abundance: -; d_gene: TRBD1; CDR3aa: CASWLGQGNNQPQHF; CDR3nt: TGCGCCAGCTGGCTGGGACAGGGCAATAATCAGCCCCAGCATTTT
v_gene: TRBV7-8; j_gene: TRBJ1-1; abundance: once; d_gene: -; CDR3aa: CASSLQLLNTEAFF; CDR3nt: TGTGCCAGCAGCTTACAACTGCTGAACACTGAAGCTTTCTTT
v_gene: TRBV4-1; j_gene: TRBJ2-3; abundance: -; d_gene: TRBD2; CDR3aa: CASSQGLTSAGTFTDTQYF; CDR3nt: TGCGCCAGCAGCCAAGGATTGACTAGCGCGGGGACTTTCACAGATACGCAGTATTTT
v_gene: TRBV29-1; j_gene: TRBJ1-2; abundance: -; d_gene: -; CDR3aa: CSVRPGGWAGYTF; CDR3nt: TGCAGCGTCCGACCCGGGGGGTGGGCTGGCTACACCTTC
v_gene: TRBV7-3; j_gene: TRBJ2-5; abundance: -; d_gene: TRBD2; CDR3aa: CASSLLAGVQETQYF; CDR3nt: TGTGCCAGCAGCTTACTAGCGGGGGTGCAAGAGACCCAGTACTTC
v_gene: TRBV20-1; j_gene: TRBJ1-5; abundance: -; d_gene: -; CDR3aa: CSASRGADQPQHF; CDR3nt: TGCAGTGCTAGTCGGGGGGCAGATCAGCCCCAGCATTTT
v_gene: TRBV7-2; j_gene: TRBJ1-2; abundance: many; d_gene: -; CDR3aa: CASSLLTRSNYGYTF; CDR3nt: TGTGCCAGCAGCTTACTGACACGATCTAACTATGGCTACACCTTC
v_gene: TRBV10-3; j_gene: TRBJ1-4; abundance: -; d_gene: -; CDR3aa: CAISHSGGGDEKLFF; CDR3nt: TGTGCCATCAGTCACAGCGGGGGTGGCGATGAAAAACTGTTTTTT
v_gene: TRBV7-9; j_gene: TRBJ1-2; abundance: -; d_gene: -; CDR3aa: CASSLATGEMAYGYTF; CDR3nt: TGTGCCAGCAGCTTAGCGACGGGGGAAATGGCCTATGGCTACACCTTC
v_gene: TRBV25-1; j_gene: TRBJ2-3; abundance: -; d_gene: TRBD2; CDR3aa: CASSALGAGGLGDTQYF; CDR3nt: TGTGCCAGCAGTGCCCTTGGAGCGGGGGGTCTGGGAGATACGCAGTATTTT
v_gene: TRBV30; j_gene: TRBJ2-5; abundance: -; d_gene: -; CDR3aa: CAWSGQGRETQYF; CDR3nt: TGTGCCTGGAGTGGGCAGGGGAGAGAGACCCAGTACTTC
v_gene: TRBV7-9; j_gene: TRBJ1-1; abundance: -; d_gene: TRBD1; CDR3aa: CASSRQGAGTEAFF; CDR3nt: TGTGCCAGCAGCCGACAGGGGGCGGGAACTGAAGCTTTCTTT
v_gene: TRBV24-1; j_gene: TRBJ1-1; abundance: -; d_gene: TRBD1; CDR3aa: CATSDLYGDRGSEAFF; CDR3nt: TGTGCCACCAGTGATTTGTATGGGGACAGGGGTTCTGAAGCTTTCTTT
v_gene: TRBV9; j_gene: TRBJ1-2; abundance: -; d_gene: -; CDR3aa: CASSSEGWQGGGYTF; CDR3nt: TGTGCCAGCAGCTCAGAAGGGTGGCAGGGCGGTGGCTACACCTTC
v_gene: TRBV3-1/TRBV3-2; j_gene: TRBJ2-2; abundance: many; d_gene: TRBD1; CDR3aa: CASSQGGGAYTGELFF; CDR3nt: TGTGCCAGCAGCCAAGGAGGGGGCGCCTACACCGGGGAGCTGTTTTTT
v_gene: TRBV27; j_gene: TRBJ1-1; abundance: -; d_gene: -; CDR3aa: CASAREPYGANTEAFF; CDR3nt: TGTGCCAGCGCCCGAGAGCCCTATGGGGCGAACACTGAAGCTTTCTTT
v_gene: TRBV13; j_gene: TRBJ2-1; abundance: -; d_gene: TRBD1; CDR3aa: CASSPRDRVNYNEQFF; CDR3nt: TGTGCCAGCAGCCCACGGGACAGAGTAAACTACAATGAGCAGTTCTTC
v_gene: TRBV10-2; j_gene: TRBJ1-3; abundance: -; d_gene: TRBD1; CDR3aa: CASSEGTGSGNTIYF; CDR3nt: TGCGCCAGCAGTGAAGGGACAGGGTCTGGAAACACCATATATTTT
v_gene: TRBV11-2; j_gene: TRBJ2-1; abundance: -; d_gene: TRBD2; CDR3aa: CASSQLTSGGAHNEQFF; CDR3nt: TGTGCCAGCAGTCAATTGACTAGCGGGGGGGCCCACAATGAGCAGTTCTTC
v_gene: TRBV7-9; j_gene: TRBJ2-3; abundance: -; d_gene: -; CDR3aa: CASSAGWDTQYF; CDR3nt: TGTGCCAGCAGCGCGGGATGGGATACGCAGTATTTT
v_gene: TRBV13; j_gene: TRBJ2-5; abundance: -; d_gene: -; CDR3aa: CASSYGAGAAETQYF; CDR3nt: TGTGCCAGCAGCTACGGGGCGGGGGCCGCAGAGACCCAGTACTTC
v_gene: TRBV11-3; j_gene: TRBJ1-1; abundance: -; d_gene: -; CDR3aa: CASSLDLSRGGTEAFF; CDR3nt: TGTGCCAGCAGCTTAGATTTGTCGAGGGGAGGAACTGAAGCTTTCTTT
v_gene: TRBV7-8; j_gene: TRBJ1-5; abundance: -; d_gene: -; CDR3aa: CATEASQPQHF; CDR3nt: TGTGCCACCGAAGCTAGTCAGCCCCAGCATTTT
v_gene: TRBV13; j_gene: TRBJ2-7; abundance: -; d_gene: -; CDR3aa: CASSLGRSYEQYF; CDR3nt: TGTGCCAGCAGCTTAGGCAGGTCCTACGAGCAGTACTTC